The entry below gives a single T cell receptor (beta chain) sequence along with its context. The antigen is undetermined. Generated by immunoSEQ multiplex PCR, the TCRdb table keeps only in-frame clones and is missing some. This table has 60,000 or so clones, about 88% appearing once. The entry originates in a study of a mutant IDH1 vaccine in newly diagnosed glioma. For the study at large: Patients were given eight vaccinations, scheduled in weeks 1, 3, 5, 7, 11, 15, 19 and 23.

Time point indicated: week 5, during vaccination. Alongside topical imiquimod, each dose of vaccine comprised 300 ug of mutant IDH1 20-mer peptide. The TCR was taken from a woman aged 45-65 years with glioma. The specimen comprised PBMCs, sampled from a glioma patient whose treatment included an IDH1 peptide vaccine.

In nucleotides, the CDR3 is TGTGCCAGCGCCCCGGGACAGGGGTCCTACGAGCAGTACTTC. This translates into CASAPGQGSYEQYF. The chain is built from TRBV6-1 and TRBJ2-7; the match to TRBD1 covers 10 bases. With 8 bases clipped from V and 1 base from J, the junction kept 5 bases outside the gene matches. CDR1 and CDR2 from the germline V gene are MNHNS and SASEGT. The length of the CDR3 is 14 residues.